This TCR beta chain was captured by sequencing in a study of T cell responses to AZD1222 COVID-19 vaccine. The CDR3 runs to 14 residues. Germline V CDR1 and CDR2: SGHTA, FQGNSA. The ends were cut back, 5 bases at V and 1 base at J, with 12 bases in the middle. Method: immunoSEQ multiplex PCR; TCRdb's copy keeps in-frame clones and lacks some. The data contain about 120,000 clones, about 87% of them singletons. This TCR was sampled from an adult in good health. The chain combines TRBV7-2 with TRBJ2-7; no clear D gene. The material was peripheral blood, obtained on day 0 of AZD1222 vaccination. CDR3 sequence reads: CASSGNGRSYEQYF. The CDR3 DNA is TGTGCCAGCAGCGGGAACGGAAGGTCCTACGAGCAGTACTTC.